This paragraph covers one T cell receptor beta chain sequence. The antigen it binds to is not known. No base qualities exist here, and no much larger clone lies one base off it. Read against the paper, the sample's time point label means: week 3, after first cycle of checkpoint inhibitor. Blood was sampled before treatment (T0) and at week 3 (W3), after the first cycle of checkpoint blockade. Except for two patients with rapid clinical progression, response was assessed 12 weeks after the first infusion by RECIST 1.1; disease control meant complete response, partial response or stable disease. Patients with prior systemic cancer treatment, concomitant immunosuppressant therapy or synchronous other active malignancies were excluded. Bulk PBMC and plasma cell-free DNA were both sequenced for TCR beta so that circulating cells and T cell turnover could be tracked. PBMC were isolated from blood with Lymphoprep and SepMate tubes, followed by red cell lysis. DNA from PBMC and sorted T cell subsets was extracted with QIAamp DNA Blood Mini kits.

Every bulk PBMC sample was loaded with the same fixed amount of 350 to 450 ng of DNA. Following the manufacturer instructions, the immunoSEQ TCRb Assay kit was used to amplify TCR beta CDR3 sequences from genomic DNA. The KAPA Library Quantification Kit for Illumina platforms was used to quantify the pooled libraries by qPCR. Sequencing of the pooled libraries was done on an Illumina NextSeq 500, with clustering at about 0.55-1.2 pM. Per the source publication's procedure: TCR data were analyzed using immunoSEQ ANALYZER and the R LymphoSeq package. A rearrangement efficiency score was calculated as productive divided by the sum of productive and non-productive CDR3 sequences. Clonality was measured with the Gini coefficient and diversity with the Renyi index at alpha=1, compared pairwise between timepoints within each patient. In LymphoSeq, clonal relatedness was computed with an edit distance of 3 and repertoire similarity was computed with the Bhattacharyya coefficient. To classify response, a linear discriminant analysis based on week-3 changes in clonality and diversity was built with the R MASS and caret packages. What TCRdb holds here is the immuneACCESS table cut down to in-frame rearrangements. Part of the clones is not present; checked against another copy, under half of the missing clones reflect an unresolved V gene, and the others are unexplained. V, J and clone size reflect that table, while D and trimming were determined from the DNA. The sample has about 14,000 clones on record, 75% to 90% of them singletons. The ten top clones hold 4% to 5.5% of the sample.

Germline trimming: 0 bases from V, 2 bases from J; junction bases outside gene matches: 2. The CDR3 has 14 amino acids, counting the end cysteine and phenylalanine. CDR3 DNA only is kept here, 42 bases in frame from base 1. Based on the germline V gene (reference sequence), the CDR1 and CDR2 sequences are GTSNPN and SVGIG. The data stem from a study of blood T cell dynamics during melanoma immunotherapy (TCRdb year 2020). About the full investigation: The patients had metastatic melanoma and were given first-line pembrolizumab or nivolumab plus ipilimumab as standard of care in the United Kingdom. To find early correlates of response, peripheral T cell receptor repertoires were profiled in metastatic melanoma patients before and after one cycle of checkpoint inhibitor therapy. The training cohort consisted of consecutive patients, while an additional independent group of patients from the same centre was pooled to form an external validation set. What the authors observed across the whole study: A bifurcated reorganization of the PBMC repertoire at W3, with increased clonality or increased diversity, was observed in patients who later achieved disease control, unlike in progressors. The study was unable to establish whether the T cell clones driving the repertoire changes were melanoma-specific or instead reflected general immune activation. The relatively small sample size was acknowledged as something that could potentially limit how far the results can be generalized.

The receptor was derived from a human donor with melanoma. Material: blood, obtained from a patient treated with checkpoint blockade. The chain employs TRBV30 and TRBJ2-3, with 7 central nucleotides matching TRBD2. For the CDR3, the sequence is CAWSVLANTDTQYF. The DNA is TGTGCCTGGAGTGTACTAGCGAACACAGATACGCAGTATTTT.